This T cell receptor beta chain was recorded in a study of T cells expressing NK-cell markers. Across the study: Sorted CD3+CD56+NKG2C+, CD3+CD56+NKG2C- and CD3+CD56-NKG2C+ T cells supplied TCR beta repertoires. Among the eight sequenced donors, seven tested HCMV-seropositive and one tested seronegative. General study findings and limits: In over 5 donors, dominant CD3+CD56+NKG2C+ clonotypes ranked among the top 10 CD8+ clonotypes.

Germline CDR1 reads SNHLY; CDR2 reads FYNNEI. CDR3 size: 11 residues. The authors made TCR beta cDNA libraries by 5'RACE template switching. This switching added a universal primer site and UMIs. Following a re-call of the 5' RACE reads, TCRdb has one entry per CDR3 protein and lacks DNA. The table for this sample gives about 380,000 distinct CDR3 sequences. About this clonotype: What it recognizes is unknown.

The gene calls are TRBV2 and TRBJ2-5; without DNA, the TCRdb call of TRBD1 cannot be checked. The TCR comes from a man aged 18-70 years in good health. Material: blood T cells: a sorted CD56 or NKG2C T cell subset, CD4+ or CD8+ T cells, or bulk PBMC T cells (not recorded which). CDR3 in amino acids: CASSRREPQYF.